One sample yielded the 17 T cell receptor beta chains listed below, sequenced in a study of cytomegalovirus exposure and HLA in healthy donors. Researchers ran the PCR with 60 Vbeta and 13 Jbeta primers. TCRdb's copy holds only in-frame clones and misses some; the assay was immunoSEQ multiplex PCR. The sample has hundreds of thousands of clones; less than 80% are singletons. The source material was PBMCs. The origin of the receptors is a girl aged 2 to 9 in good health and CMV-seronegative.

CDR3 bases: TGTGCCACCCAAGCCCCCGGGACAATAGTCAATGAGCAGTTCTTC. It specifies CATQAPGTIVNEQFF. The rearrangement uses TRBV9 and TRBJ2-1, with a possible D match to TRBD1 (6 bases). The CDR3 covers 15 residues. Germline values: CDR1 SGDLS, CDR2 YYNGEE. The V end was cut by 9 bases, the J end by 6 bases, with 22 bases between.

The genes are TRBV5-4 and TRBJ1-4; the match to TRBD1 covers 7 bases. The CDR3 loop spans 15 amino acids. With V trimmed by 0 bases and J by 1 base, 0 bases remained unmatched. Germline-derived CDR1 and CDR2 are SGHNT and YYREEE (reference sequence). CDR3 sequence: CASSLGQGTNEKLFF. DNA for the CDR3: TGTGCCAGCAGCTTGGGACAGGGAACTAATGAAAAACTGTTTTTT. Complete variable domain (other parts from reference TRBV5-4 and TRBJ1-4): ETGVTQSPTHLIKTRGQQVTLRCSSQSGHNTVSWYQQALGQGPQFIFQYYREEENGRGNFPPRFSGLQFPNYSSELNVNALELDDSALYLCASSLGQGTNEKLFFGSGTQLSVL.

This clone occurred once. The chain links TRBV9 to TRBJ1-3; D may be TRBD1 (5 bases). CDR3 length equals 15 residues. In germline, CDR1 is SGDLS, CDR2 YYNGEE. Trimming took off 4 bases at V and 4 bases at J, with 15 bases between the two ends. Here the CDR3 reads CASSPQGGLGNTIYF. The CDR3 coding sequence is TGTGCCAGCAGCCCCCAGGGTGGGTTGGGAAACACCATATATTTT.

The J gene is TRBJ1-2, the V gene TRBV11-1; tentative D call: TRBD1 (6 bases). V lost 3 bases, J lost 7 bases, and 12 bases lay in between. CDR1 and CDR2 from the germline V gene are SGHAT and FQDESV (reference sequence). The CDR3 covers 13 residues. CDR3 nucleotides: TGTGCCAGCAGCTTGTCAGGGGCACTTGGCTACACCTTC. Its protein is CASSLSGALGYTF.

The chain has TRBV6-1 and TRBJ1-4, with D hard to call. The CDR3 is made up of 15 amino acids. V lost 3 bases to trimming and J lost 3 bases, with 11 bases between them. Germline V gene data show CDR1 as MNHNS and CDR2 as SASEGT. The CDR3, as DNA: TGTGCCAGCAGTGACCTAGCTGAGGCTAATGAAAAACTGTTTTTT. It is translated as CASSDLAEANEKLFF.

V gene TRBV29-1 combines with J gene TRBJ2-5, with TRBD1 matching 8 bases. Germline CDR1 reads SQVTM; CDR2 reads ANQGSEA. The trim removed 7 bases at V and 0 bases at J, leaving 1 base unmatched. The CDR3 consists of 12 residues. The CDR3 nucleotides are TGCAGCGCAGGGGGCCACCAAGAGACCCAGTACTTC. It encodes CSAGGHQETQYF.

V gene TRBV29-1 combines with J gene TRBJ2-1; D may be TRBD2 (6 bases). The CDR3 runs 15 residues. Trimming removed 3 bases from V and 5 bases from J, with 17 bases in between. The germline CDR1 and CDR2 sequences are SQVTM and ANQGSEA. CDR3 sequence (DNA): TGCAGCGTTGAGGGGAGGCTAGCGAGAAACAATGAGCAGTTCTTC. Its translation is CSVEGRLARNNEQFF.

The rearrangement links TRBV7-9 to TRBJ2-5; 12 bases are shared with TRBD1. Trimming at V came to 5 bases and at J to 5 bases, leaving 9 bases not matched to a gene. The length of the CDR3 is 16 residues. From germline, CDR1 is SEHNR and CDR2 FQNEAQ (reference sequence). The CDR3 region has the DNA TGTGCCAGCAGCAGGGCCGGGACAGGGGGCAGGGAGACCCAGTACTTC. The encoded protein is CASSRAGTGGRETQYF.

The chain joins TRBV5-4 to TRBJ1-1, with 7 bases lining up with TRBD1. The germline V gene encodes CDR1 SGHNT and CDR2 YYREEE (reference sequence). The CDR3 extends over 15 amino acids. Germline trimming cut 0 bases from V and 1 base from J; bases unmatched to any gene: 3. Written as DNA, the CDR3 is TGTGCCAGCAGCTTGGTGGGGACAGCGAACACTGAAGCTTTCTTT. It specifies CASSLVGTANTEAFF.

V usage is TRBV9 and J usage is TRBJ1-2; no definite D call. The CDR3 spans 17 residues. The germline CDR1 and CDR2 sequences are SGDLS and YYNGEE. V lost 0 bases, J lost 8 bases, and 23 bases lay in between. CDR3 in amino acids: CASSVDSGGRRRRGYTF. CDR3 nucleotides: TGTGCCAGCAGCGTAGATTCTGGTGGACGGAGGAGAAGAGGCTACACCTTC.

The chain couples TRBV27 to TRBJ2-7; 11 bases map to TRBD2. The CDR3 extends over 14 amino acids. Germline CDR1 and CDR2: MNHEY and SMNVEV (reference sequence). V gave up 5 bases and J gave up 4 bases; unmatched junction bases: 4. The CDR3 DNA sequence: TGTGCCAGCAGTGCCCTAGCGGGGGGATACGAGCAGTACTTC. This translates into CASSALAGGYEQYF.

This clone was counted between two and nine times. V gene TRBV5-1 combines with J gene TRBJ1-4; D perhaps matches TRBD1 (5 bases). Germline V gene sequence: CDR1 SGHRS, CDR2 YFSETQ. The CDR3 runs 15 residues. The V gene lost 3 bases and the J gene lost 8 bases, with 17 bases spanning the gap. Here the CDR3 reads CASSWRGLTGEKLFF. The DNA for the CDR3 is TGCGCCAGCAGCTGGAGGGGCCTAACGGGGGAAAAACTGTTTTTT.

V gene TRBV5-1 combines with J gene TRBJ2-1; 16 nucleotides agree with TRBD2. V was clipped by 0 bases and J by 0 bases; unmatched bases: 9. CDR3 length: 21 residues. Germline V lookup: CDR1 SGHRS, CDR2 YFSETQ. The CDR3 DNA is TGCGCCAGCAGCTTGGTTCTAGGGGGACTAGCGGGGGGGCGCTCCTACAATGAGCAGTTCTTC. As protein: CASSLVLGGLAGGRSYNEQFF. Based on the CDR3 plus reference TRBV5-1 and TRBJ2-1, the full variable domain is KAGVTQTPRYLIKTRGQQVTLSCSPISGHRSVSWYQQTPGQGLQFLFEYFSETQRNKGNFPGRFSGRQFSNSRSEMNVSTLELGDSALYLCASSLVLGGLAGGRSYNEQFFGPGTRLTVL.

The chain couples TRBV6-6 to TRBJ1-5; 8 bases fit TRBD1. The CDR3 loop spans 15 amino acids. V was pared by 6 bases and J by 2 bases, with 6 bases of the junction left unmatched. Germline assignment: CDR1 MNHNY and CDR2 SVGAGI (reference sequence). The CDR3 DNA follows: TGTGCCAGCAGCGTAGACAGGGGCGGCAATCAGCCCCAGCATTTT. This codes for CASSVDRGGNQPQHF.

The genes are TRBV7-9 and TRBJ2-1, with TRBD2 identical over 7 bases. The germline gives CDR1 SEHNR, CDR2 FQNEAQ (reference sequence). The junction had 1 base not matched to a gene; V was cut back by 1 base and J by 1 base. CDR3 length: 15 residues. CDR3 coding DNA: TGTGCCAGCAGCTTAGATAGCGGGTCCTACAATGAGCAGTTCTTC. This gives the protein CASSLDSGSYNEQFF.

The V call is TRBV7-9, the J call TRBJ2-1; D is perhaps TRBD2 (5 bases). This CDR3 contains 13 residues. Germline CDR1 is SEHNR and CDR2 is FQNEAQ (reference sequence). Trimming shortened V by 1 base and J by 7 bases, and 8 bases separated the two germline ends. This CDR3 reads CASSLVGRNEQFF. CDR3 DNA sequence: TGTGCCAGCAGCTTAGTGGGGAGAAATGAGCAGTTCTTC.

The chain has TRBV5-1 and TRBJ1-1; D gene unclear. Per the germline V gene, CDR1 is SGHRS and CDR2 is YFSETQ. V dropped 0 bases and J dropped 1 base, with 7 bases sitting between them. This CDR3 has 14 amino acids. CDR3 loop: CASSLDTGNTEAFF. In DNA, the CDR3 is TGCGCCAGCAGCTTGGATACGGGGAACACTGAAGCTTTCTTT.